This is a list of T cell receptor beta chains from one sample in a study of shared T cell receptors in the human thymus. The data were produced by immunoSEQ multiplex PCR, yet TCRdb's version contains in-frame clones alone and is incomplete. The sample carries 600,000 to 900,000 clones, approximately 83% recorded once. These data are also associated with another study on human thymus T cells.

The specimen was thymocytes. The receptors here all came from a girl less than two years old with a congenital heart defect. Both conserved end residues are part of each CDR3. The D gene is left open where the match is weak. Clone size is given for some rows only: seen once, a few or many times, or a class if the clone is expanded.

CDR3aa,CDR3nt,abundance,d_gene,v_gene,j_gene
CASSVVGTGHEQFF,TGTGCCAGCAGCGTAGTCGGGACAGGGCATGAGCAGTTCTTC,NA,TRBD1,TRBV9,TRBJ2-1
CATQEDSGGGVESTDTQYF,TGTGCCACCCAGGAGGACAGCGGGGGTGGGGTAGAATCAACAGATACGCAGTATTTT,NA,TRBD2,TRBV15,TRBJ2-3
CASSVGWRDRNYNEQFF,TGTGCCAGCAGCGTAGGGTGGCGGGACCGAAACTACAATGAGCAGTTCTTC,NA,NA,TRBV9,TRBJ2-1
CAGGQSGEQFF,TGTGCTGGTGGTCAATCGGGAGAGCAGTTCTTC,NA,NA,TRBV12-5,TRBJ2-1
CASSLEPGVNSPLHF,TGTGCCAGCAGCTTGGAGCCGGGGGTTAATTCACCCCTCCACTTT,NA,NA,TRBV5-5,TRBJ1-6
CASSLTPAGEQYF,TGTGCCAGCAGTTTAACTCCGGCGGGCGAGCAGTACTTC,few,NA,TRBV27,TRBJ2-7
CASTFPLRPQHF,TGTGCCAGCACCTTCCCCCTCCGGCCCCAGCATTTT,once,NA,TRBV28,TRBJ1-5
CASSQATAYEQFF,TGTGCCAGCAGCCAAGCAACTGCTTATGAGCAGTTCTTC,NA,NA,TRBV4-2,TRBJ2-1
CASSLAPENSNQPQHF,TGTGCCAGCAGTTTGGCCCCGGAGAATAGCAATCAGCCCCAGCATTTT,NA,NA,TRBV28,TRBJ1-5
CASSSRTLVLSRKIGYEQYF,TGTGCCAGCAGTTCCCGAACCCTTGTGTTATCCAGGAAGATAGGCTACGAGCAGTACTTC,NA,NA,TRBV28,TRBJ2-7
CASSLDKPRPNQPQHF,TGTGCCAGCAGCCTTGACAAACCCAGGCCCAATCAGCCCCAGCATTTT,few,NA,TRBV7-8,TRBJ1-5
CASSTYRGNTEAFF,TGTGCCAGCAGCACTTACAGGGGGAACACTGAAGCTTTCTTT,NA,TRBD1,TRBV7-9,TRBJ1-1
CASSNRAEGNEQFF,TGCGCCAGCAGCAATAGGGCCGAGGGCAATGAGCAGTTCTTC,once,NA,TRBV4-3,TRBJ2-1
CASSRVTAKGMAVNQPQHF,TGCGCCAGCAGCCGAGTTACGGCGAAGGGGATGGCCGTCAATCAGCCCCAGCATTTT,NA,NA,TRBV23-1,TRBJ1-5
CASSLEPAGGPSEQFF,TGTGCCAGCAGCTTAGAGCCAGCGGGGGGGCCTAGTGAGCAGTTCTTC,NA,TRBD2,TRBV11-1,TRBJ2-1
CASSSRAGGDNEQFF,TGCGCCAGCAGTAGCAGAGCGGGGGGCGACAATGAGCAGTTCTTC,NA,TRBD2,TRBV5-1,TRBJ2-1
CASSERGQQETQYF,TGTGCCAGCAGCGAAAGGGGACAGCAAGAGACCCAGTACTTC,NA,TRBD1,TRBV7-9,TRBJ2-5
CASSTGTSFSEQFF,TGTGCCAGTAGTACCGGGACTAGCTTCAGTGAGCAGTTCTTC,NA,TRBD2,TRBV19,TRBJ2-1
CSVGGEYGYTF,TGCAGTGTCGGGGGGGAGTATGGCTACACCTTC,NA,NA,TRBV20-1,TRBJ1-2
CASSPRGTEGNTIYF,TGTGCCAGCTCACCTCGGGGAACGGAAGGAAACACCATATATTTT,NA,NA,TRBV18,TRBJ1-3